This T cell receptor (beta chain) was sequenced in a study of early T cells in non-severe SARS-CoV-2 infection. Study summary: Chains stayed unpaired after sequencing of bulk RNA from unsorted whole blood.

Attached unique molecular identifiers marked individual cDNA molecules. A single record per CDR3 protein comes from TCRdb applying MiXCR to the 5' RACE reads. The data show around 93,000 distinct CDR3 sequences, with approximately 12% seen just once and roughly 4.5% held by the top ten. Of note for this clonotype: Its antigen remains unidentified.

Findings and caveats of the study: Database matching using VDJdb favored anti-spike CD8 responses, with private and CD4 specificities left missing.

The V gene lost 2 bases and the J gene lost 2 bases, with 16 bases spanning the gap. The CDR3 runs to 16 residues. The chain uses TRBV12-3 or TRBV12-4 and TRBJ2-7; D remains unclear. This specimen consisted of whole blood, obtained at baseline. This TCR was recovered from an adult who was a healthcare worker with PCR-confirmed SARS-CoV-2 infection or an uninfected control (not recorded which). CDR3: CASSLSVFGGTYEQYF. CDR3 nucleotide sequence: TGTGCCAGCAGTTTATCGGTCTTCGGCGGCACCTACGAGCAGTACTTC.